These 13 T cell receptor beta chains were sequenced from one sample in a study of T cell responses to AZD1222 COVID-19 vaccine. Using immunoSEQ multiplex PCR, the repertoire was profiled, and TCRdb retains in-frame clones only, with some absent. The sample lists some 120,000 clones, 88% occurring once. The sample consisted of peripheral blood, taken on day 0 of AZD1222 vaccination. These receptors all come from an adult in good health.

This clone has just one count. V is TRBV5-1 and J is TRBJ2-1; TRBD1 agrees at 8 bases. Germline V gene data show CDR1 as SGHRS and CDR2 as YFSETQ. With 4 bases clipped from V and 6 bases from J, the junction kept 9 bases outside the gene matches. CDR3 length: 15 residues. The CDR3 is CASSTTGEVGNEQFF. The CDR3 nucleotides read TGCGCCAGCAGCACGACAGGGGAAGTAGGCAATGAGCAGTTCTTC.

V is TRBV12-5 and J is TRBJ2-7; 7 nucleotides agree with TRBD1. The J segment lost 0 bases and the V segment lost 6 bases, leaving 5 bases of the junction unmatched. This CDR3 is built from 14 residues. Germline lookup yields CDR1 LGHNT and CDR2 FRNRAP. The CDR3 sequence is CASGRGGRSYEQYF. CDR3 bases: TGTGCTAGTGGCCGAGGGGGCCGCTCCTACGAGCAGTACTTC.

The gene calls are TRBV11-2 and TRBJ2-5; D possibly corresponds to TRBD2 (6 bases). The V gene lost 6 bases and the J gene lost 5 bases, with 13 bases spanning the gap. There are 13 residues in the CDR3. Germline assignment: CDR1 SGHAT and CDR2 FQNNGV. Written as DNA, the CDR3 is TGTGCCAGCAGGCGTACGGGGAGGGAGACCCAGTACTTC. It translates to CASRRTGRETQYF.

The chain couples TRBV28 to TRBJ1-4, with 7 positions matching TRBD1. Germline assignment: CDR1 MDHEN and CDR2 SYDVKM. The CDR3 has 14 residues. With V trimmed by 6 bases and J by 2 bases, 3 bases remained unmatched. The CDR3 loop reads CASSQQGTNEKLFF. Here the CDR3 DNA reads TGTGCCAGCAGCCAACAGGGGACTAATGAAAAACTGTTTTTT. The full variable domain, its missing parts supplied by reference TRBV28 and TRBJ1-4, is DVKVTQSSRYLVKRTGEKVFLECVQDMDHENMFWYRQDPGLGLRLIYFSYDVKMKEKGDIPEGYSVSREKKERFSLILESASTNQTSMYLCASSQQGTNEKLFFGSGTQLSVL.

The rearrangement uses TRBV6-5 and TRBJ2-7, with D perhaps given as TRBD1 or TRBD2 (5 bases each). V lost 2 bases to trimming and J lost 1 base, with 12 bases between them. The CDR3 length is 15 residues. Germline V lookup: CDR1 MNHEY, CDR2 SVGAGI. The CDR3 DNA is TGTGCCAGCAGTTACGGGGCAAGAGGGTCCTACGAGCAGTACTTC. Encoded protein: CASSYGARGSYEQYF.

CDR3 protein: CASSFLGRGVNGYTF. CDR3 nucleotides: TGTGCCAGCAGCTTTTTGGGCCGGGGAGTGAATGGCTACACCTTC. The genes are TRBV7-2 and TRBJ1-2; D remains unclear. The length of the CDR3 is 15 residues. Trimming took off 3 bases at V and 6 bases at J, with 17 bases between the two ends. Germline V lookup: CDR1 SGHTA, CDR2 FQGNSA.

The chain couples TRBV18 to TRBJ1-5; no clear D. CDR3 size: 16 residues. V lost 0 bases and J lost 2, with 11 bases in between. Germline V gives CDR1 KGHSH, CDR2 LQKENI. In nucleotides, the CDR3 is TGTGCCAGCTCACCACCAGAAGGGAAACGCAATCAGCCCCAGCATTTT. Translation: CASSPPEGKRNQPQHF.

The chain joins TRBV30 to TRBJ1-2, with a tentative D call TRBD1 (6 bases). This CDR3 region has 13 residues. V was shortened by 5 bases and J by 4 bases, with 14 bases between the two germline ends. Per the germline V gene, CDR1 is GTSNPN and CDR2 is SVGIG (reference sequence). CDR3 amino acids: CAWDLRGVYGYTF. CDR3 bases: TGTGCCTGGGACCTTAGGGGGGTCTATGGCTACACCTTC.

V is TRBV12-3 or TRBV12-4 and J is TRBJ2-2, with 8 bases identical to TRBD1. The trim removed 5 bases at V and 7 bases at J, leaving 3 bases unmatched. This CDR3 has 13 residues. The CDR3, as DNA: TGTGCCAGCAGTAGGACAGGGTTCGGGGAGCTGTTTTTT. Its protein product is CASSRTGFGELFF.

This sequence joins TRBV6-2 or TRBV6-3 and TRBJ2-7, with 7 bases aligning to TRBD2. After removal of 5 bases from V and 7 bases from J, the junction contained 11 bases not matched to a gene. Germline CDR1 is MNHEY and CDR2 is SVGEGT. CDR3 size: 14 residues. The CDR3 bases are TGTGCCAGCAGTCGTCTAGCGGAACCCGGAGAGCAGTACTTC. The encoded protein is CASSRLAEPGEQYF.

The chain recombines TRBV6-2 or TRBV6-3 with TRBJ1-5; no firm D call. CDR3 length equals 16 residues. Germline loops: CDR1 MNHEY, CDR2 SVGEGT. The ends were cut back, 6 bases at V and 2 bases at J, with 17 bases in the middle. The CDR3 reads CASSLSQSLGNQPQHF. The DNA for the CDR3 is TGTGCCAGCAGCCTCTCCCAGTCCTTGGGCAATCAGCCCCAGCATTTT.

V gene TRBV19 combines with J gene TRBJ1-5; weak D call: TRBD1 (5 bases). CDR3 length: 15 residues. V lost 4 bases, J lost 0 bases, and 10 bases lay in between. CDR1 and CDR2 (germline): LNHDA, SQIVND (reference sequence). The DNA of the CDR3 is TGTGCCAGTAGTAAACTAAGGGGTAGCAATCAGCCCCAGCATTTT. Its protein is CASSKLRGSNQPQHF.

The sample holds one count of this clone. This chain uses TRBV5-4 with TRBJ2-5; D possibly corresponds to TRBD1 (6 bases). This CDR3 region has 16 residues. Per germline, CDR1 SGHNT and CDR2 YYREEE (reference sequence). V was cut by 3 bases and J by 3 bases, with 18 bases left in between. CDR3 sequence reads: CASSSWGTRDKETQYF. CDR3 sequence (DNA): TGTGCCAGCAGCTCGTGGGGGACAAGGGATAAAGAGACCCAGTACTTC.